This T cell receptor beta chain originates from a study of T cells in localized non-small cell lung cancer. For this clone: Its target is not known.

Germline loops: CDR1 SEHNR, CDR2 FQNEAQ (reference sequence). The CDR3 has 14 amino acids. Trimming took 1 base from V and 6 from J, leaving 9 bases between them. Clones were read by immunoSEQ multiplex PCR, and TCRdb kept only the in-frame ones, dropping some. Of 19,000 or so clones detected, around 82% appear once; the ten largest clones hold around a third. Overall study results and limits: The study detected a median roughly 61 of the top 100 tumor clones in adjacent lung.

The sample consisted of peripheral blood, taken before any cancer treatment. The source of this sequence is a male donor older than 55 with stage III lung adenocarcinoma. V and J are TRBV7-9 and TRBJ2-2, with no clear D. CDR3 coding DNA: TGTGCCAGCAGCTTAGATCATGATTCCGGGGAGCTGTTTTTT. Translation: CASSLDHDSGELFF.